Below, 20 T cell receptor beta chains from the same sample are listed, as sequenced in a study of T cell changes during pregnancy in multiple sclerosis (dated by TCRdb to 2018 to 2020). The library relied on the immunoSEQ multiplex PCR assay. Drawn from immuneACCESS, this table holds only the in-frame rearrangements with V and J called that TCRdb kept. Clones are partly lost; checked studies trace under half to an unresolved V gene and leave the rest unexplained. A total of tens of thousands of clones appear in this sample, over 75% of them only once. The ten largest account for over 5% of the sample. The specimen comprised peripheral blood, sampled in the first trimester of pregnancy. These receptors were obtained from a female donor in good health, enrolled as a control in a pregnancy study.

The rearrangement uses TRBV7-3 and TRBJ1-5, with D perhaps matching TRBD1 (5 bases). V gave up 5 bases and J gave up 5 bases, with 10 bases separating them. In germline, CDR1 is SGHTA, CDR2 FQGTGA. CDR3 length: 13 residues. The CDR3 sequence is CASSIDSYQPQHF. Written as DNA, the CDR3 is TGTGCCAGCAGCATAGACAGTTATCAGCCCCAGCATTTT.

This chain joins TRBV2 and TRBJ2-1; TRBD2 matches at 12 bases. The germline V gene encodes CDR1 SNHLY and CDR2 FYNNEI. The CDR3 extends over 16 amino acids. The junction had 4 bases not matched to a gene; V was cut back by 6 bases and J by 1 base. The CDR3 sequence: CASRLGTSGSYNEQFF. Written as DNA, the CDR3 is TGTGCCAGCAGACTTGGGACTAGCGGGTCCTACAATGAGCAGTTCTTC.

V gene TRBV19 combines with J gene TRBJ2-1; TRBD2 is a possible D gene (6 bases). Trimming shortened V by 4 bases and J by 6 bases, and 16 bases separated the two germline ends. The CDR3 spans 15 residues. Germline V CDR1 and CDR2: LNHDA, SQIVND (reference sequence). The DNA of the CDR3 is TGTGCCAGTAGTACCGAGACTAGGTTCGGCAATGAGCAGTTCTTC. It codes for CASSTETRFGNEQFF. Supplemented by reference TRBV19 and TRBJ2-1, the full variable domain reads DGGITQSPKYLFRKEGQNVTLSCEQNLNHDAMYWYRQDPGQGLRLIYYSQIVNDFQKGDIAEGYSVSREKKESFPLTVTSAQKNPTAFYLCASSTETRFGNEQFFGPGTRLTVL.

The gene calls are TRBV28 and TRBJ2-1; D gene unclear. Trimming left V 4 bases short and J 4 bases short, with 11 bases between. Germline V lookup: CDR1 MDHEN, CDR2 SYDVKM. The CDR3 consists of 14 residues. CDR3 in DNA: TGTGCCAGCAGTTCCCCGCGGCATTACAATGAGCAGTTCTTC. Its protein product is CASSSPRHYNEQFF.

V gene TRBV7-8 combines with J gene TRBJ2-5, with 11 nucleotides matching TRBD2. V was pared by 1 base and J by 1 base, with 11 bases of the junction left unmatched. This CDR3 spans 19 amino acids. Germline CDR1 SGHVS, CDR2 FQNEAQ. This chain's CDR3 is CASSLGRTSGRRGQETQYF. The DNA for the CDR3 is TGTGCCAGCAGCTTAGGCCGGACTAGCGGGCGGAGGGGCCAAGAGACCCAGTACTTC.

The V gene is TRBV11-3, the J gene TRBJ2-2, with 7 bases aligning to TRBD1. Germline trimming cut 4 bases from V and 6 bases from J; bases unmatched to any gene: 11. Germline V gene lookup returns CDR1 SGHNT and CDR2 YENEEA. CDR3 length equals 16 residues. CDR3 amino acids: CASSSSLQGFPGELFF. The CDR3 region has the DNA TGTGCCAGCAGCTCGAGTCTACAGGGGTTCCCCGGGGAGCTGTTTTTT.

V usage is TRBV2 and J usage is TRBJ2-7; D might be TRBD2 (6 bases). The V gene lost 6 bases and the J gene lost 4 bases, with 22 bases spanning the gap. CDR3 length: 16 residues. CDR1 is SNHLY and CDR2 is FYNNEI in the germline V gene. The CDR3 is CASSGPGDRGVYEQYF. The CDR3, as DNA: TGTGCCAGCAGCGGGCCTGGGGACCGCGGGGTTTACGAGCAGTACTTC.

This chain uses TRBV30 with TRBJ2-2; 7 positions agree with TRBD1. Germline CDR1 and CDR2: GTSNPN and SVGIG (reference sequence). V shed 7 bases and J 6 bases; nucleotides not matched to a gene: 2. The CDR3 is made up of 11 amino acids. The CDR3 region is CALQGSGELFF. The DNA of the CDR3 is TGTGCCTTACAGGGGTCCGGGGAGCTGTTTTTT.

This clone has only a few counts. The genes are TRBV6-5 and TRBJ2-2, with a tentative D call TRBD1 (5 bases). The V end was cut by 8 bases, the J end by 6 bases, with 16 bases between. This CDR3 spans 14 amino acids. Germline CDR1 reads MNHEY; CDR2 reads SVGAGI. DNA of the CDR3: TGTGCCAGCTCAAAAACCAGGGTACCCGGGGAGCTGTTTTTT. As protein: CASSKTRVPGELFF.

This chain uses TRBV28 with TRBJ2-7, with 8 nucleotides matching TRBD1. This CDR3 has 18 amino acids. CDR1 is MDHEN and CDR2 is SYDVKM in the germline V gene. V was clipped by 5 bases and J by 1 base; unmatched bases: 16. CDR3: CASSPLKGDRSESYEQYF. The CDR3 region has the DNA TGTGCCAGCAGTCCTCTCAAGGGGGACAGGTCGGAATCCTACGAGCAGTACTTC. Combining the CDR3 with reference TRBV28 and TRBJ2-7 gives the whole variable domain DVKVTQSSRYLVKRTGEKVFLECVQDMDHENMFWYRQDPGLGLRLIYFSYDVKMKEKGDIPEGYSVSREKKERFSLILESASTNQTSMYLCASSPLKGDRSESYEQYFGPGTRLTVT.

The chain employs TRBV19 and TRBJ1-2; 7 bases are a match to TRBD1. Germline lookup yields CDR1 LNHDA and CDR2 SQIVND (reference sequence). The V and J ends lost 4 bases and 3 bases, in that order; junction bases with no gene match: 8. This CDR3 contains 15 residues. Here the CDR3 DNA reads TGTGCCAGTAGTACTTCAGGACAGGAGGACTATGGCTACACCTTC. It encodes CASSTSGQEDYGYTF.

The chain combines TRBV29-1 with TRBJ2-4; TRBD2 matches 9 bases. Germline assignment: CDR1 SQVTM and CDR2 ANQGSEA. The CDR3 extends over 17 amino acids. J was trimmed by 2 bases and V by 0 bases; bases with no gene match: 8. The CDR3 DNA sequence: TGCAGCGTTGAAGATGGCGGAGCGGGGGGACCCAAAAACATTCAGTACTTC. This gives the protein CSVEDGGAGGPKNIQYF.

V gene TRBV7-8 combines with J gene TRBJ2-1; TRBD2 matches at 8 bases. Trimming at V came to 1 base and at J to 6 bases, leaving 8 bases not matched to a gene. This CDR3 is built from 16 residues. Looked up from germline, CDR1 is SGHVS and CDR2 is FQNEAQ. The CDR3 region is CASSLDLAGTVNEQFF. For the CDR3, the DNA is TGTGCCAGCAGCTTAGACTTAGCGGGAACGGTCAATGAGCAGTTCTTC.

This chain joins TRBV7-3 and TRBJ2-7; weak D call: TRBD1 (6 bases). The V gene's germline CDR1 is SGHTA and CDR2 FQGTGA. CDR3 size: 13 residues. Trimming shortened V by 2 bases and J by 5 bases, and 10 bases separated the two germline ends. The CDR3 sequence: CASSLDRRNEQYF. Written as DNA, the CDR3 is TGTGCCAGCAGCTTAGACAGGCGGAACGAGCAGTACTTC.

This sequence joins TRBV10-2 and TRBJ2-5; 11 nucleotides line up with TRBD2. Germline trimming cut 4 bases from V and 4 bases from J; bases unmatched to any gene: 2. CDR3 length equals 14 residues. Germline CDR1 reads WSHSY; CDR2 reads SAAADI. In DNA, the CDR3 is TGCGCCAGCAGTGGACTAGCGGGACGAGAGACCCAGTACTTC. Protein: CASSGLAGRETQYF.

V is TRBV5-1 and J is TRBJ2-1; 9 bases fit TRBD1. With 6 bases clipped from V and 8 bases from J, the junction kept 9 bases outside the gene matches. The germline V gene encodes CDR1 SGHRS and CDR2 YFSETQ. The CDR3 is 14 amino acids. The CDR3 DNA reads as TGCGCCAGCACCGGGACAGGGAATCCATATGAGCAGTTCTTC. Its translation is CASTGTGNPYEQFF.

The V gene is TRBV30, the J gene TRBJ2-6; D is possibly TRBD2 (6 bases). There are 16 residues in the CDR3. The germline gives CDR1 GTSNPN, CDR2 SVGIG (reference sequence). V lost 2 bases and J 0 bases, leaving 11 bases between the germline ends. CDR3 DNA: TGTGCCTGGAGTTTGGGGAGGAGCTCTGGGGCCAACGTCCTGACTTTC. Its translation: CAWSLGRSSGANVLTF.

The genes are TRBV5-1 and TRBJ2-6; D is possibly TRBD1 (7 bases). The CDR3 consists of 17 residues. Trimming shortened V by 4 bases and J by 1 base, and 15 bases separated the two germline ends. Germline V lookup: CDR1 SGHRS, CDR2 YFSETQ. This CDR3 is CASSTDRAGSGANVLTF. The CDR3 DNA reads TGCGCCAGCAGCACCGACAGGGCGGGGTCTGGGGCCAACGTCCTGACTTTC.

The V call is TRBV5-1, the J call TRBJ2-2; tentatively, D is TRBD1 (6 bases). CDR3 size: 19 residues. V was cut by 4 bases and J by 0 bases, with 22 bases left in between. CDR1 and CDR2 (germline): SGHRS, YFSETQ. CDR3 coding DNA: TGCGCCAGCAGCCCGGGACAAAGCGTTTTTCTCGCGAACACCGGGGAGCTGTTTTTT. Translation gives CASSPGQSVFLANTGELFF.

CDR3 sequence (DNA): TGTGCCAGCAGCTTAGATCGGGGGGCGGGTGAAAAACTGTTTTTT. Amino acid sequence: CASSLDRGAGEKLFF. The chain links TRBV7-2 to TRBJ1-4; D might be TRBD1 (6 bases). This CDR3 spans 15 amino acids. V lost 1 base, J lost 7 bases, and 13 bases lay in between. The germline V gene has CDR1 SGHTA and CDR2 FQGNSA.